A single sample is the source of the 5 T cell receptor beta chains below, sequenced in a study of CD8 T cells in Susac syndrome. Random hexamers were used to reverse transcribe about 0.45 to 1 ug of RNA. Using its own MiXCR run on the immunoSEQ multiplex PCR reads, TCRdb lists one record per CDR3 protein. The data show some 120,000 distinct CDR3 sequences, under 95% seen once. Sequencing was done on a sample of CD8+ T cells from PBMCs. All receptors come from a human donor with multiple sclerosis.

The chain links TRBV30 to TRBJ2-7, with D unresolved. Germline assignment: CDR1 GTSNPN and CDR2 SVGIG (reference sequence). The CDR3 covers 15 residues. V was pared by 3 bases and J by 1 base, with 16 bases between. The CDR3 DNA follows: TGTGCCTGGAGCGGCCGCGACTTGCAATCCTACGAGCAGTACTTC. This codes for CAWSGRDLQSYEQYF. Full variable domain (remainder filled in from reference TRBV30 and TRBJ2-7): SQTIHQWPATLVQPVGSPLSLECTVEGTSNPNLYWYRQAAGRGLQLLFYSVGIGQISSEVPQNLSASRPQDRQFILSSKKLLLSDSGFYLCAWSGRDLQSYEQYFGPGTRLTVT.

The chain is built from TRBV27 and TRBJ1-1; tentatively, D is TRBD1 (5 bases). Trimming pared 3 bases from V and 1 base from J, leaving 9 bases between. The CDR3 contains 14 residues. CDR1 is MNHEY and CDR2 is SMNVEV in the germline V gene (reference sequence). The CDR3 nucleotides are TGTGCCAGCAGTTTTGGGACCGGGAACACTGAAGCTTTCTTT. Amino acid sequence: CASSFGTGNTEAFF.

This sequence joins TRBV12-3 or TRBV12-4 and TRBJ1-2, with D uncertain. The CDR3 totals 13 residues. V lost 6 bases, J lost 4 bases, and 12 bases lay in between. The CDR3 loop reads CASSNDITYGYTF. In DNA form, the CDR3 reads TGTGCCAGCAGCAACGACATAACCTATGGCTACACCTTC.

The gene calls are TRBV3-1 and TRBJ2-7, with 11 bases lining up with TRBD2. The CDR3 covers 15 residues. V shed 3 bases and J 5 bases; nucleotides not matched to a gene: 6. CDR1 is LGHDT, CDR2 YNNKEL, per germline (reference sequence). The DNA of the CDR3 is TGTGCCAGCAGCCACACACTAGCGGGAGCGGACGAGCAGTACTTC. Protein product: CASSHTLAGADEQYF.

This chain connects TRBV3-1 to TRBJ2-7, with TRBD2 identical over 12 bases. The CDR3 is made up of 13 amino acids. CDR1 is LGHDT and CDR2 is YNNKEL in the germline V gene (reference sequence). Unmatched junction bases numbered 5, after V lost 10 bases and J lost 4 bases. Written as DNA, the CDR3 is TGTGCCAACAGACTAGCGGGAGAATACGAGCAGTACTTC. This translates into CANRLAGEYEQYF.